The clone carrying this T cell receptor (beta chain) was counted between two and nine times. Antigen: not known. This record belongs to a study of beta chain features in type 1 diabetes. Study observations and caveats: There was a possibility that cDNA sequencing over-represented cells with high TCR expression.

Expressed TCRB transcripts were sequenced because the entire RNA isolate underwent reverse transcription. TCRdb keeps only in-frame clones here, not all; method: immunoSEQ multiplex PCR. The sample has about 360,000 clones, roughly 13% seen once. The germline V gene has CDR1 SGHNT and CDR2 YYREEE (reference sequence). This CDR3 is 12 amino acids long. The V end was cut by 4 bases, the J end by 8 bases, with 12 bases between. The clonotype was recovered from a man younger than 30 in good health. The sample was naive CD4+ T cells from blood. The gene calls are TRBV5-4 and TRBJ1-1, with D possibly TRBD1 on 5 matching bases. The CDR3 DNA is TGTGCCAGCAGCCCAGGAGGGGAAGAAGCTTTCTTT. Its translation: CASSPGGEEAFF.